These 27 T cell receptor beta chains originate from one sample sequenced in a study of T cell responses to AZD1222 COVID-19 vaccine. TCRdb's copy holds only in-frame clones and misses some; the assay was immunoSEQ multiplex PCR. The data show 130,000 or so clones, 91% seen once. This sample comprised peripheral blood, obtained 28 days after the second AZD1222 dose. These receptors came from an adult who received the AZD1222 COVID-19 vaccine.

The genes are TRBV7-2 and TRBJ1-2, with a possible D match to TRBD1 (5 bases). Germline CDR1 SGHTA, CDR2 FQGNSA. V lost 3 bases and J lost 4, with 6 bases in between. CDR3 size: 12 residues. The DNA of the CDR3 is TGTGCCAGCAGCTTCGGGGGCTATGGCTACACCTTC. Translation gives CASSFGGYGYTF.

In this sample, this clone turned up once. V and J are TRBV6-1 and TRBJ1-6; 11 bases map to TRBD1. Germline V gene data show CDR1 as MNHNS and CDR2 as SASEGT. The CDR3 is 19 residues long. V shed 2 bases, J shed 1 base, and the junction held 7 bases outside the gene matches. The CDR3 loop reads CASSEWGTGGASYNSPLHF. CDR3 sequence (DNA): TGTGCCAGCAGTGAATGGGGGACAGGGGGAGCTTCCTATAATTCACCCCTCCACTTT.

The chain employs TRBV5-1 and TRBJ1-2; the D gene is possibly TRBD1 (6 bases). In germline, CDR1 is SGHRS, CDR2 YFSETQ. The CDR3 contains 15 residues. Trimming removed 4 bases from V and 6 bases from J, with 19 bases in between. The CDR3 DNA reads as TGCGCCAGCAGCGATACAGGGATAAGGGTCGATGGCTACACCTTC. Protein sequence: CASSDTGIRVDGYTF.

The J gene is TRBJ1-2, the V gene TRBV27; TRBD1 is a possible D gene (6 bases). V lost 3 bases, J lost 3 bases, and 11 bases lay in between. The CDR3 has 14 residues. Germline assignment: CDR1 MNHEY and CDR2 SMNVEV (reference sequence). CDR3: CASSLLGGYYGYTF. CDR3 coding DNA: TGTGCCAGCAGTTTGTTGGGGGGCTACTATGGCTACACCTTC.

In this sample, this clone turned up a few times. The CDR3 nucleotides read TGTGCCAGCACTTGGGTTTTTGGACAGCCCCAGCATTTT. Translated: CASTWVFGQPQHF. V is TRBV6-6 and J is TRBJ1-5; D is unresolved. Germline CDR1 reads MNHNY; CDR2 reads SVGAGI (reference sequence). The CDR3 runs to 13 residues. Between the trimmed V and J ends, which lost 7 bases and 7 bases, there was a span of 14 bases.

Here the CDR3 reads CATGFGSWELFF. CDR3 DNA sequence: TGTGCGACAGGGTTTGGTAGCTGGGAGCTGTTTTTT. This rearrangement joins TRBV19 to TRBJ2-2, with 7 bases aligning to TRBD1. The germline gives CDR1 LNHDA, CDR2 SQIVND (reference sequence). This CDR3 spans 12 amino acids.

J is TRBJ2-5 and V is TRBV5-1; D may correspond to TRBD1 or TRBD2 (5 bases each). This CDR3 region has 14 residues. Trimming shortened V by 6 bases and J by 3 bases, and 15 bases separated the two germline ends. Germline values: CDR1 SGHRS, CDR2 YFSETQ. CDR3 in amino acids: CASTAGQAEETQYF. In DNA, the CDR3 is TGCGCCAGCACCGCAGGACAAGCGGAAGAGACCCAGTACTTC.

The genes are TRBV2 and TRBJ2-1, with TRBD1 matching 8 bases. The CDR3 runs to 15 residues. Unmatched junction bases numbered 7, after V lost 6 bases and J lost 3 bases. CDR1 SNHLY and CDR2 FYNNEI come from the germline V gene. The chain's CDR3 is CASSSDRGVYNEQFF. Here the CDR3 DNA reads TGTGCCAGCAGCAGCGACAGGGGAGTCTACAATGAGCAGTTCTTC.

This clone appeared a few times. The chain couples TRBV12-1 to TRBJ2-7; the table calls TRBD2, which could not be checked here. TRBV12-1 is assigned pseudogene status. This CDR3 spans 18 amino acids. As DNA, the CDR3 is TGTGCCAGCAGCTTCAACACCAGGGGGCTAGCGGGAGGACATGAGGAGTACGTC. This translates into CASSFNTRGLAGGHEEYV.

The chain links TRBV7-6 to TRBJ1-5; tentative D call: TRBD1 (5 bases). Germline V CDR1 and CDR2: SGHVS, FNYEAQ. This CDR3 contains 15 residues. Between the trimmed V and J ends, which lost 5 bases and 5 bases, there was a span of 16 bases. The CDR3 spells CASSRTPGPDQPQHF. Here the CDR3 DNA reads TGTGCCAGCAGCAGGACACCGGGCCCCGATCAGCCCCAGCATTTT. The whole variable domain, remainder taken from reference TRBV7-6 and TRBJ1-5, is GAGVSQSPRYKVTKRGQDVALRCDPISGHVSLYWYRQALGQGPEFLTYFNYEAQQDKSGLPNDRFSAERPEGSISTLTIQRTEQRDSAMYRCASSRTPGPDQPQHFGDGTRLSIL.

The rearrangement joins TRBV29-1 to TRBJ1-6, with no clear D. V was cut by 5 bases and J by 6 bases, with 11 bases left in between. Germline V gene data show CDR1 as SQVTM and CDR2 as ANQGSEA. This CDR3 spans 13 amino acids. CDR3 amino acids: CSVLTDINSPLHF. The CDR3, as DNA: TGCAGCGTTTTGACGGATATTAATTCACCCCTCCACTTT.

CDR3 region: CASSYGYGYTF. The CDR3, as DNA: TGTGCCAGCAGTTATGGATATGGCTACACCTTC. V gene TRBV6-9 combines with J gene TRBJ1-2; D is unresolved. Germline CDR1 is MNHGY and CDR2 is SVAAGI. The CDR3 has 11 amino acids. V lost 2 bases to trimming and J lost 5 bases, with 3 bases between them.

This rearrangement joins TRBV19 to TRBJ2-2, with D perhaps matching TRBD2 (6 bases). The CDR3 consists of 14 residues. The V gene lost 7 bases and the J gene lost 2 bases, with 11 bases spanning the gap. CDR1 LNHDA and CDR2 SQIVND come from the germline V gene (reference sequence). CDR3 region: CASKQDYNTGELFF. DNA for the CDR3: TGTGCCAGTAAACAGGACTATAACACCGGGGAGCTGTTTTTT.

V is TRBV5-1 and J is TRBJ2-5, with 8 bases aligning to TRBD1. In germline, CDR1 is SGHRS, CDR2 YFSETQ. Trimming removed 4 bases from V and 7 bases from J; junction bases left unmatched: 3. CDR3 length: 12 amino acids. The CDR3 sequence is CASSPGQATQYF. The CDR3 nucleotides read TGCGCCAGCAGCCCGGGACAGGCGACCCAGTACTTC.

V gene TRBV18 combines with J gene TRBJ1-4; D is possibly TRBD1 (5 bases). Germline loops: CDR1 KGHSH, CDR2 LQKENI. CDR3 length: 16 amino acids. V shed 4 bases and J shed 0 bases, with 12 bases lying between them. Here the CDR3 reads CASSHPGGPTNEKLFF. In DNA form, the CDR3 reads TGTGCCAGCTCACACCCCGGGGGTCCAACTAATGAAAAACTGTTTTTT.

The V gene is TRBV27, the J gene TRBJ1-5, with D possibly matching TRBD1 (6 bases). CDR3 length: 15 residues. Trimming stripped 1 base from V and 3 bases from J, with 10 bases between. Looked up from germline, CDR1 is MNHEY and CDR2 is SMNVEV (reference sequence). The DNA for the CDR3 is TGTGCCAGCAGTTTATACTCAGGGGACAATCAGCCCCAGCATTTT. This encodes CASSLYSGDNQPQHF.

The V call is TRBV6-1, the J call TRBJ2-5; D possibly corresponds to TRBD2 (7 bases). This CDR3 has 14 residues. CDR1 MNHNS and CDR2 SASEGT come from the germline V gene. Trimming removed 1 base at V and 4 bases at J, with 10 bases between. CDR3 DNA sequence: TGTGCCAGCAGTGAAGGGCGGGGGCTAGAGACCCAGTACTTC. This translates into CASSEGRGLETQYF.

The CDR3 nucleotides read TGTGCCAGCTCACCGTTGAACGGCTACGAGCAGTACGTC. Translated, it gives CASSPLNGYEQYV. V gene TRBV18 combines with J gene TRBJ2-7, with D uncertain. Per germline, CDR1 KGHSH and CDR2 LQKENI. The CDR3 has 13 residues. Between the trimmed V and J ends, which lost 3 bases and 3 bases, there was a span of 9 bases.

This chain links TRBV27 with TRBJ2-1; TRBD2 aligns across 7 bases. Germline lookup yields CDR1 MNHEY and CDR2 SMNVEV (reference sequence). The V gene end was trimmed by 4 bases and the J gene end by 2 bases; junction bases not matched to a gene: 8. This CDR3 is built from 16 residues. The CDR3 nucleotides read TGTGCCAGCAGTTGGGCCGCGGGGGACGCCTACAATGAGCAGTTCTTC. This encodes CASSWAAGDAYNEQFF.

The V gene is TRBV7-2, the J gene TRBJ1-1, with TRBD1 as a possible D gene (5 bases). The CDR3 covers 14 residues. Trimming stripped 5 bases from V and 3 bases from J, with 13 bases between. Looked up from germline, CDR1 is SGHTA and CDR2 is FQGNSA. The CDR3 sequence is CASSARRGHTEAFF. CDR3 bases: TGTGCCAGCAGCGCTAGGCGGGGCCACACTGAAGCTTTCTTT.

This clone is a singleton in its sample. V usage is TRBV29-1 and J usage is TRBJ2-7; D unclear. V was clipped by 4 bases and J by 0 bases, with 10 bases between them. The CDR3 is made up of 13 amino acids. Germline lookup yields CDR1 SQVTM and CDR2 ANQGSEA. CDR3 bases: TGCAGCGTTGTATTGGGTCTCTCCTACGAGCAGTACTTC. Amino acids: CSVVLGLSYEQYF.

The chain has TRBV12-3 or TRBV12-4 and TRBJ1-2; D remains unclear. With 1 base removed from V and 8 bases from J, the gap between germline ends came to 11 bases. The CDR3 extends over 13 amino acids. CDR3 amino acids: CASSLVERGGYTF. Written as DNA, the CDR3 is TGTGCCAGCAGTTTAGTTGAAAGAGGCGGCTACACCTTC.

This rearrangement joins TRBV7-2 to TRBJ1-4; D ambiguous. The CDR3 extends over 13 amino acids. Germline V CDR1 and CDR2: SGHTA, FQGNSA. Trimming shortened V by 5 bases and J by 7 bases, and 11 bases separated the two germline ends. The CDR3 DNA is TGTGCCAGCAGCCCGAGCCCGCTTGAAAAACTGTTTTTT. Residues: CASSPSPLEKLFF.

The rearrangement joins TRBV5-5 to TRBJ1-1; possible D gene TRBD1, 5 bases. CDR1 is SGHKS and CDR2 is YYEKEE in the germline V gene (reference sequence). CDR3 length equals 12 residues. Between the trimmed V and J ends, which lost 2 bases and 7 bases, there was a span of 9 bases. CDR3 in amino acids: CASSLLGGEAFF. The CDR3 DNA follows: TGTGCCAGCAGCTTATTGGGGGGTGAAGCTTTCTTT.

Here the CDR3 DNA reads TGTGCCAGCAGCGCCCTGACAGGGCCTCAGGAAAAACTGTTTTTT. Its protein is CASSALTGPQEKLFF. The genes are TRBV7-6 and TRBJ1-4, with 7 bases identical to TRBD1. V shed 5 bases, J shed 8 bases, and the junction held 11 bases outside the gene matches. Germline V gene data show CDR1 as SGHVS and CDR2 as FNYEAQ. The CDR3 is 15 residues long.

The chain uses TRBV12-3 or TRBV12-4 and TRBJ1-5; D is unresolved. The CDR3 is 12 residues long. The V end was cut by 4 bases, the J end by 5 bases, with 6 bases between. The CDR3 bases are TGTGCCAGCAGTTCTGGGGATCAGCCCCAGCATTTT. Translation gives CASSSGDQPQHF.

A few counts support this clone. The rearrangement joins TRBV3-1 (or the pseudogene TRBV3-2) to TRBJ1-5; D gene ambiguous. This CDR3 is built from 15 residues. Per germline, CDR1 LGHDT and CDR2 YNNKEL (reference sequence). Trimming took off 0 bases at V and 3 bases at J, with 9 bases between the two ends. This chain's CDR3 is CASSQDSSINQPQHF. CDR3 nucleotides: TGTGCCAGCAGCCAAGATTCCAGTATCAATCAGCCCCAGCATTTT.